The 8 T cell receptor beta chains below come from one sample, sequenced in a study of blood T cell repertoires in COVID-19. Profiling relied on immunoSEQ multiplex PCR, and the TCRdb table lists in-frame clones only, not all of them. In the table there are over 80,000 clones, about 90% of which are singletons. Specimen: peripheral blood. These receptors all stem from a human donor in a cohort sampled during active COVID-19.

The chain joins TRBV7-3 to TRBJ1-1; 7 bases fit TRBD1. V trimming: 4 bases; J trimming: 1 base; junction bases outside the gene matches: 3. The CDR3 consists of 14 residues. Germline CDR1 reads SGHTA; CDR2 reads FQGTGA. The CDR3 is CASSSGQANTEAFF. As DNA, the CDR3 is TGTGCCAGCAGCTCTGGACAGGCGAACACTGAAGCTTTCTTT.

The chain couples TRBV29-1 to TRBJ2-2; 7 positions agree with TRBD1. The CDR3 has 14 residues. The ends lost 5 bases at V and 2 bases at J; junction bases unmatched: 5. Germline lookup yields CDR1 SQVTM and CDR2 ANQGSEA. The CDR3 DNA is TGCAGCGTTCTGGGACAGATAAACACCGGGGAGCTGTTTTTT. Its translation is CSVLGQINTGELFF.

The chain uses TRBV19 and TRBJ2-7, with D maybe TRBD1 (6 bases). Germline assignment: CDR1 LNHDA and CDR2 SQIVND (reference sequence). The CDR3 loop spans 13 amino acids. Trimming left V 10 bases short and J 7 bases short, with 20 bases between. CDR3 nucleotides: TGTGCCACGGGACACCGGAACCGAGAGGAGCAGTACTTC. This translates into CATGHRNREEQYF.

The chain recombines TRBV4-3 with TRBJ1-1; D is undetermined. The V end was cut by 0 bases, the J end by 1 base, with 9 bases between. CDR1 and CDR2 (germline): LGHNA, YSLEER. This CDR3 has 15 amino acids. CDR3 amino acids: CASSQDPNRNTEAFF. The CDR3 DNA reads as TGCGCCAGCAGCCAAGATCCCAACAGGAACACTGAAGCTTTCTTT.

V is TRBV5-5 and J is TRBJ2-7, with D possibly TRBD2 on 5 matching bases. The V end was cut by 3 bases, the J end by 6 bases, with 10 bases between. This CDR3 contains 12 residues. CDR1 and CDR2 from the germline V gene are SGHKS and YYEKEE (reference sequence). CDR3 sequence reads: CASSWETPEQYF. CDR3 bases: TGTGCCAGCAGCTGGGAGACACCCGAGCAGTACTTC. The full variable domain, with the rest looked up from reference TRBV5-5 and TRBJ2-7, is DAGVTQSPTHLIKTRGQQVTLRCSPISGHKSVSWYQQVLGQGPQFIFQYYEKEERGRGNFPDRFSARQFPNYSSELNVNALLLGDSALYLCASSWETPEQYFGPGTRLTVT.

The rearrangement links TRBV10-1 to TRBJ2-4; TRBD1 agrees at 8 bases. This CDR3 comprises 13 residues. CDR1 is WNHNN, CDR2 SYGVQD, per germline (reference sequence). V gave up 6 bases and J gave up 8 bases; unmatched junction bases: 6. The CDR3 sequence: CASSQGAGDIQYF. CDR3 DNA sequence: TGCGCCAGCAGCCAGGGGGCCGGGGACATTCAGTACTTC.

The gene calls are TRBV28 and TRBJ2-2, with D perhaps matching TRBD1 (6 bases). Germline lookup yields CDR1 MDHEN and CDR2 SYDVKM. V was trimmed by 6 bases and J by 5 bases, leaving 16 bases between them. The CDR3 length is 15 residues. The CDR3 loop is CASRNSPRGTGELFF. The DNA for the CDR3 is TGTGCCAGCAGGAACAGCCCGAGGGGGACCGGGGAGCTGTTTTTT. The variable domain in full, completed from reference TRBV28 and TRBJ2-2, reads DVKVTQSSRYLVKRTGEKVFLECVQDMDHENMFWYRQDPGLGLRLIYFSYDVKMKEKGDIPEGYSVSREKKERFSLILESASTNQTSMYLCASRNSPRGTGELFFGEGSRLTVL.

This clone was detected only once. CDR3 bases: TGTGCCAGCAGTTACTCGTCGGGGGTGGGGGAGACCCAGTACTTC. As protein: CASSYSSGVGETQYF. The chain joins TRBV6-5 to TRBJ2-5, with TRBD2 as a possible D gene (6 bases). The CDR3 consists of 15 residues. The germline V and J ends were trimmed by 0 bases and 5 bases, with 13 bases remaining between them. Germline CDR1 MNHEY, CDR2 SVGAGI.